A selection of T cell receptor beta chains follows, all from one sample in a study of T cell responses to AZD1222 COVID-19 vaccine. Produced via immunoSEQ multiplex PCR; TCRdb's table is partial and in-frame only. The profile shows 100,000 to 150,000 clones, around 85% of them singletons. The specimen comprised peripheral blood, sampled 28 days after the second AZD1222 dose. These TCRs come from an adult who received the AZD1222 COVID-19 vaccine. The CDR3 runs from the conserved cysteine through the conserved F or W. A D gene is named only where the DNA matches it firmly. Some rows have no size entry. The others give once, few or many, or a class for an expanded clone.

>TRBJ2-3|NA|TRBV5-1|TRBD2
CASWRGAGSGTDTQYF
TGCGCCAGCTGGCGGGGGGCGGGGAGTGGGACAGATACGCAGTATTTT
>TRBJ1-1|NA|TRBV18|NA
CASSPIGGTEAFF
TGTGCCAGCTCACCAATTGGAGGCACTGAAGCTTTCTTT
>TRBJ2-5|NA|TRBV20-1|NA
CSAMQLETQYF
TGCAGTGCTATGCAGTTGGAGACCCAGTACTTC
>TRBJ1-5|NA|TRBV28|TRBD1
CASRIWDRGRGSNQPQHF
TGTGCCAGCCGCATCTGGGACAGGGGGCGTGGTAGCAATCAGCCCCAGCATTTT
>TRBJ2-7|few|TRBV5-5|NA
CASSPLQGGSYEQYF
TGTGCCAGCAGCCCTCTACAGGGTGGGTCCTACGAGCAGTACTTC
>TRBJ2-2|NA|TRBV6-5|NA
CASRALDRNTGELFF
TGTGCCAGCAGAGCCCTAGACAGGAACACCGGGGAGCTGTTTTTT
>TRBJ1-1|NA|TRBV3-1/TRBV3-2|NA
CASSPRSLDTEAFF
TGTGCCAGCAGTCCCCGTTCCCTAGACACTGAAGCTTTCTTT
>TRBJ2-7|NA|TRBV24-1|NA
CATSGATGPGTHEQYF
TGTGCCACCAGTGGGGCGACCGGGCCAGGTACCCACGAGCAGTACTTC
>TRBJ2-5|NA|TRBV28|NA
CASGGGRRGEETQYF
TGTGCCAGCGGAGGGGGACGGAGAGGGGAGGAGACCCAGTACTTC
>TRBJ2-1|NA|TRBV30|NA
CAWSAVQGPQFF
TGTGCCTGGAGCGCAGTACAGGGACCGCAGTTCTTC
>TRBJ1-2|NA|TRBV5-1|TRBD1
CASSLGGGGGYTF
TGCGCCAGCAGCTTGGGAGGGGGCGGCGGCTACACCTTC
>TRBJ1-2|NA|TRBV9|NA
CASSFNRDPNYGYTF
TGTGCCAGCAGCTTTAACAGGGACCCTAACTATGGCTACACCTTC
>TRBJ1-5|NA|TRBV28|TRBD1
CASTIDRGWKQPQHF
TGTGCCAGCACCATAGACAGGGGATGGAAGCAGCCCCAGCATTTT
>TRBJ2-7|NA|TRBV7-9|NA
CASQRVDEQYF
TGTGCCAGCCAACGGGTAGACGAGCAGTACTTC
>TRBJ2-3|NA|TRBV28|NA
CAGGWGTDTQYF
TGTGCCGGGGGGTGGGGGACAGATACGCAGTATTTT
>TRBJ1-2|NA|TRBV9|NA
CASSTSGDSNYGYTF
TGTGCCAGCAGCACTTCGGGAGATTCTAACTATGGCTACACCTTC
>TRBJ2-5|NA|TRBV2|NA
CASSFRGGETQYF
TGTGCCAGCAGTTTTCGCGGGGGCGAGACCCAGTACTTC
>TRBJ2-7|few|TRBV7-2|NA
CASSFSYEQYF
TGTGCCAGCAGCTTCTCCTACGAGCAGTACTTC
>TRBJ1-4|NA|TRBV6-5|NA
CASSYLSAGEKLFF
TGTGCCAGCAGTTACCTTTCGGCTGGGGAAAAACTGTTTTTT
>TRBJ1-1|NA|TRBV18|TRBD1
CASSPLGQMNTEAFF
TGTGCCAGCTCACCACTGGGACAGATGAACACTGAAGCTTTCTTT
>TRBJ2-3|NA|TRBV2|NA
CASSDLVSPQYF
TGTGCCAGCAGTGATCTAGTGAGTCCGCAGTATTTT
>TRBJ2-1|NA|TRBV6-5|TRBD2
CASSSPTSGANEQFF
TGTGCCAGCAGTTCTCCGACTAGCGGGGCCAATGAGCAGTTCTTC
>TRBJ1-6|NA|TRBV5-4|TRBD1
CASSGGDRGINSPLHF
TGTGCCAGCAGTGGCGGGGACAGGGGGATAAATTCACCCCTCCACTTT
>TRBJ1-3|NA|TRBV9|NA
CASSVVSMGSGNTIYF
TGTGCCAGCAGCGTAGTTTCGATGGGGTCTGGAAACACCATATATTTT
>TRBJ1-5|NA|TRBV6-5|NA
CASSSRSLNQPQHF
TGTGCCAGCAGTTCCAGATCCCTTAATCAGCCCCAGCATTTT
>TRBJ2-2|NA|TRBV3-1/TRBV3-2|NA
CASSRGGSTGELFF
TGTGCCAGCAGCAGGGGAGGTAGCACCGGGGAGCTGTTTTTT
>TRBJ1-5|once|TRBV5-6|TRBD1
CASSAGTGDNQPQHF
TGTGCCAGCAGCGCCGGGACAGGAGATAATCAGCCCCAGCATTTT
>TRBJ2-3|NA|TRBV6-2/TRBV6-3|NA
CASRYLDTQYF
TGTGCCAGCAGGTACTTAGATACGCAGTATTTT
>TRBJ2-7|NA|TRBV19|NA
CASRVQGGSSYEQYF
TGTGCCAGTAGAGTACAGGGAGGAAGCTCCTACGAGCAGTACTTC
>TRBJ1-2|NA|TRBV10-3|TRBD1
CAISEGGQGTDGYTF
TGTGCCATCAGTGAGGGAGGACAGGGGACGGATGGCTACACCTTC
>TRBJ1-2|NA|TRBV3-1/TRBV3-2|NA
CASSRKRKGPNYGYTF
TGTGCCAGCAGCCGCAAGAGAAAGGGGCCTAACTATGGCTACACCTTC
>TRBJ1-5|NA|TRBV6-5|NA
CASSYLAGNQPQHF
TGTGCCAGCAGTTACCTCGCAGGCAATCAGCCCCAGCATTTT
>TRBJ2-3|NA|TRBV11-2|TRBD1
CASSLGTGETDTQYF
TGTGCCAGCAGCTTGGGGACAGGGGAGACGGATACGCAGTATTTT
>TRBJ2-3|NA|TRBV5-1|NA
CASSTLTGTDTQYF
TGCGCCAGCAGCACCCTGACAGGTACAGATACGCAGTATTTT
>TRBJ2-5|NA|TRBV28|NA
CASFAQNQETQYF
TGTGCCTCCTTCGCCCAGAACCAAGAGACCCAGTACTTC
>TRBJ1-4|NA|TRBV3-1/TRBV3-2|NA
CASSRTSGAYEKLFF
TGTGCCAGCAGCCGAACCTCAGGGGCCTATGAAAAACTGTTTTTT
>TRBJ1-5|NA|TRBV15|TRBD1
CATSRDRGNQPQHF
TGTGCCACCAGCAGGGACAGGGGTAATCAGCCCCAGCATTTT
>TRBJ1-1|NA|TRBV6-1|NA
CASSEIVETEAFF
TGTGCCAGCAGTGAGATCGTTGAGACTGAAGCTTTCTTT
>TRBJ1-2|NA|TRBV11-2|TRBD1
CASSSLRGYYGYTF
TGTGCCAGCAGCTCCCTCAGGGGGTACTATGGCTACACCTTC
>TRBJ2-7|NA|TRBV19|NA
CASSIWAGGYEQYF
TGTGCCAGTAGTATATGGGCCGGGGGCTACGAGCAGTACTTC
>TRBJ1-3|NA|TRBV15|NA
CATSRGPTGNTIYF
TGTGCCACCAGCAGGGGTCCAACTGGAAACACCATATATTTT
>TRBJ1-2|NA|TRBV25-1|NA
CASSVTGTVNYGYTF
TGTGCCAGCAGTGTTACCGGGACCGTTAACTATGGCTACACCTTC
>TRBJ1-2|NA|TRBV24-1|NA
CATSDQGYYGYTF
TGTGCCACCAGTGATCAGGGGTACTATGGCTACACCTTC
>TRBJ1-1|NA|TRBV7-2|TRBD1
CASSSRQGSTEAFF
TGTGCCAGCAGCTCCCGACAGGGCTCCACTGAAGCTTTCTTT
>TRBJ2-3|NA|TRBV5-1|TRBD1
CASSSPGQSTDTQYF
TGCGCCAGCAGCTCACCGGGACAGAGCACAGATACGCAGTATTTT